The next 6 T cell receptor beta chains were all read from a single sample in a study of technical replicates of blood from a few donors listed by TCRdb under 2017. The library was produced with the immunoSEQ multiplex PCR assay. The clones in this table, taken by TCRdb from immuneACCESS, are in-frame only. Not every clone is retained; where verified, under half of the shortfall comes from an unresolved V gene, and the cause of the rest is unknown. In this sample the table shows under 85,000 clones, under 98% of which occur a single time. 0.2% to 0.3% of the sample goes to the ten largest clones. The specimen sequenced was T cells isolated from PBMCs. The receptors derive from a human donor in good health.

The chain recombines TRBV9 with TRBJ2-5; weak D call: TRBD1 (5 bases). The V end lost 3 bases, the J end lost 5 bases, and 14 bases lay between the germline ends. Germline CDR1 reads SGDLS; CDR2 reads YYNGEE. The CDR3 consists of 14 residues. The CDR3 here is CASSADTPEETQYF. DNA of the CDR3: TGTGCCAGCAGCGCGGACACCCCGGAGGAGACCCAGTACTTC. The full variable domain, its missing parts supplied by reference TRBV9 and TRBJ2-5, is DSGVTQTPKHLITATGQRVTLRCSPRSGDLSVYWYQQSLDQGLQFLIQYYNGEERAKGNILERFSAQQFPDLHSELNLSSLELGDSALYFCASSADTPEETQYFGPGTRLLVL.

CDR3 in amino acids: CASTVGGVNDYGYTF. The CDR3 bases are TGTGCCAGCACGGTTGGAGGGGTAAATGACTATGGCTACACCTTC. This rearrangement joins TRBV7-8 to TRBJ1-2; the D gene is possibly TRBD1 (5 bases). CDR1 and CDR2 (germline): SGHVS, FQNEAQ. The CDR3 is 15 amino acids. Trimming cost V 7 bases and J 3 bases, with 18 bases left between them.

The chain links TRBV7-9 to TRBJ2-3; D might be TRBD2 (6 bases). V lost 5 bases to trimming and J lost 14 bases, with 26 bases between them. The CDR3 consists of 15 residues. CDR1 and CDR2 (germline): SEHNR, FQNEAQ (reference sequence). CDR3 protein: CASSLLGLPGLSSYF. CDR3 nucleotides: TGTGCCAGCAGCCTCCTAGGGCTACCGGGACTTTCATCGTATTTT.

The J gene is TRBJ1-2, the V gene TRBV20-1, with D uncertain. Germline V lookup: CDR1 DFQATT, CDR2 SNEGSKA (reference sequence). V lost 3 bases to trimming and J lost 6 bases, with 5 bases between them. The CDR3 runs to 10 residues. The CDR3 nucleotides are TGCAGTGCTAGGGAGGATGGCTACACCTTC. As protein: CSAREDGYTF.

This clone was seen more than once but under ten times. The genes are TRBV10-1 and TRBJ1-5; D remains unclear. The germline gives CDR1 WNHNN, CDR2 SYGVQD (reference sequence). Between the trimmed V and J ends, which lost 3 bases and 4 bases, there was a span of 7 bases. There are 13 residues in the CDR3. The CDR3, as DNA: TGCGCCAGCAGTGATACTCCAAATCAGCCCCAGCATTTT. Its translation: CASSDTPNQPQHF.

CDR3 bases: TGTGCCAGCAGCTTGAACCCGACAGGCGGCTACACCTTC. Translated, it gives CASSLNPTGGYTF. This chain joins TRBV7-2 and TRBJ1-2; maybe TRBD1 (6 bases). V lost 3 bases, J lost 8 bases, and 13 bases lay in between. This CDR3 contains 13 residues. CDR1 and CDR2 from the germline V gene are SGHTA and FQGNSA. Complete variable domain (other parts from reference TRBV7-2 and TRBJ1-2): GAGVSQSPSNKVTEKGKDVELRCDPISGHTALYWYRQSLGQGLEFLIYFQGNSAPDKSGLPSDRFSAERTGGSVSTLTIQRTQQEDSAVYLCASSLNPTGGYTFGSGTRLTVV.